The following is a T cell receptor beta chain sequence with its context. The CDR3 runs to 15 residues. The V and J ends lost 5 bases and 7 bases, in that order; junction bases with no gene match: 6. This specimen comes from a study of response to subunit inactivated influenza vaccine. TCRdb reprocessed the RT-PCR reads with MiXCR, giving one entry per CDR3 protein. The table includes just under 250,000 distinct CDR3 sequences, 9% to 15% detected once. This receptor was identified in a man between 50 and 59 years old who received an inactivated influenza vaccine. This sequence joins TRBV12-3 or TRBV12-4 and TRBJ1-4; 11 nucleotides agree with TRBD1. The sequences come from non-naive T cells sorted from PBMCs, collected 14 to 15 days before vaccination. For the CDR3, the DNA is TGTGCCAGCAGTATAGGACAGGGGGCGGGTGAAAAACTGTTTTTT. This encodes CASSIGQGAGEKLFF.